A selection of T cell receptor beta chains follows, all from one sample in a study of cytomegalovirus exposure and HLA in healthy donors. The data were produced by immunoSEQ multiplex PCR, yet TCRdb's version contains in-frame clones alone and is incomplete. The table lists around 110,000 clones, 65% to 80% of them singletons. The sample was PBMCs. The receptors here all came from a woman aged 50 to 60 in good health and CMV-seropositive. The CDR3 runs from the conserved cysteine through the conserved F or W. D genes are given only for firm matches. Size is omitted from some rows. Given values are once, few, many or a class for expanded clones.

clone_size,d_call,cdr3_length,j_call,v_call,cdr3_nt,cdr3_aa
-,-,16,TRBJ1-2,TRBV7-2,TGTGCCAGCAGCTTCATCCACCCGACAGTTAACTATGGCTACACCTTC,CASSFIHPTVNYGYTF
-,TRBD1,14,TRBJ1-2,TRBV6-6,TGTGCCAGCACCCCAGGACAGGGCAACTATGGCTACACCTTC,CASTPGQGNYGYTF
-,TRBD2,15,TRBJ2-1,TRBV13,TGTGCCAGCAGCCCGGTGGCGGGGGGGCCCAATGAGCAGTTCTTC,CASSPVAGGPNEQFF
-,-,14,TRBJ1-1,TRBV28,TGTGCCAGCAGTTCTTACCGGGACAACGTTCGAGCTTTCTTT,CASSSYRDNVRAFF
many,-,14,TRBJ2-1,TRBV19,TGTGCCAGTAGTATGGCCGGGAATAGGAATGAGCAGTTCTTC,CASSMAGNRNEQFF
-,-,14,TRBJ1-5,TRBV28,TGTGCCAGCACCCTTCTCTACGGCAATCAGCCCCAGCATTTT,CASTLLYGNQPQHF
once,-,15,TRBJ2-3,TRBV5-8,TGTGCCAGCAGCTTCTCTGGGACTCGCACAGATACGCAGTATTTT,CASSFSGTRTDTQYF
-,-,15,TRBJ2-2,TRBV15,TGTGCCACCAGCAGAGATTTGGCTAGCGCCGGGGAGCTGTTTTTT,CATSRDLASAGELFF
-,-,12,TRBJ2-3,TRBV19,TGTGCCAGTAGTTCCCTGACAGATACGCAGTATTTT,CASSSLTDTQYF
once,-,16,TRBJ2-2,TRBV4-2,TGTGCCAGCAGCCAGGGTGGAGGCGCAAACACCGGGGAGCTGTTTTTT,CASSQGGGANTGELFF
-,-,12,TRBJ1-1,TRBV5-4,TGTGCCAGCAGCTTGCGGAGTACTGAAGCTTTCTTT,CASSLRSTEAFF
-,TRBD1,14,TRBJ1-1,TRBV5-1,TGCGCCAGCAGCCCGGGACAGGGGAACACTGAAGCTTTCTTT,CASSPGQGNTEAFF
-,TRBD1,16,TRBJ1-1,TRBV18,TGTGCCAGCTCAACTACCCGGGACAGGGTGAACACTGAAGCTTTCTTT,CASSTTRDRVNTEAFF
once,-,13,TRBJ1-2,TRBV9,TGTGCCAGCAGCGTAGACACAAACTATGGCTACACCTTC,CASSVDTNYGYTF
-,-,17,TRBJ2-6,TRBV27,TGTGCCAGCAGTTTCCGGCAGGGCCTCTCTGGGGCCAACGTCCTGACTTTC,CASSFRQGLSGANVLTF
-,TRBD2,16,TRBJ2-3,TRBV28,TGTGCCAGCAGCCGACTAGCGGGGGGGAGGGCAGATACGCAGTATTTT,CASSRLAGGRADTQYF
-,-,14,TRBJ1-2,TRBV25-1,TGTGCCAGCAGTGAAATAGGAGGGTCGAGTGGCTACACCTTC,CASSEIGGSSGYTF
-,TRBD1,13,TRBJ1-3,TRBV19,TGTGCCACCGCGACAGGGAGAGGAAACACCATATATTTT,CATATGRGNTIYF
-,TRBD2,15,TRBJ2-5,TRBV5-1,TGCGCCAGCAGCTTGGATCTAGCGGGGCTGGAGACCCAGTACTTC,CASSLDLAGLETQYF
-,-,13,TRBJ1-2,TRBV29-1,TGCAGCGTTGAAGACGCAGGGGAGGGTGGCTACACCTTC,CSVEDAGEGGYTF
-,-,16,TRBJ1-6,TRBV6-6,TGTGCCAGCAGTTACGACGGAGGCTCCTATAATTCACCCCTCCACTTT,CASSYDGGSYNSPLHF
-,TRBD1,15,TRBJ1-5,TRBV7-2,TGTGCCAGCAGCAAACAGGGGGTTAGCAATCAGCCCCAGCATTTT,CASSKQGVSNQPQHF
-,-,18,TRBJ1-3,TRBV18,TGTGCCAGCTCACCATTAGGATCTGCAGGCGACTCTGGAAACACCATATATTTT,CASSPLGSAGDSGNTIYF
few,TRBD1,14,TRBJ2-7,TRBV30,TGTGCCTGGAAGAGGGGGCCAAGCTCCTACGAGCAGTACTTC,CAWKRGPSSYEQYF
few,-,13,TRBJ1-5,TRBV30,TGTGCCTGTTCGTTAGGGAGGGATCAGCCCCAGCATTTT,CACSLGRDQPQHF
-,-,16,TRBJ1-1,TRBV5-1,TGCGCCAGCAGCCCGAAGGACCCGGGAAGTAACACTGAAGCTTTCTTT,CASSPKDPGSNTEAFF
once,TRBD2,17,TRBJ2-5,TRBV7-9,TGTTCCAGCAGCTTAGATATAGCGGGGGGGCCGAAAGAGACCCAGTACTTC,CSSSLDIAGGPKETQYF
-,TRBD1,15,TRBJ1-6,TRBV4-1,TGCGCCAGCAGCCCCCGACAGGGACGGGAATCACCCCTCCACTTT,CASSPRQGRESPLHF
-,TRBD1,14,TRBJ1-1,TRBV6-6,TGTGCCAGCAAGAGGACAGGGGGCTACTTAGAAGCTTTCTTT,CASKRTGGYLEAFF
once,-,12,TRBJ2-7,TRBV29-1,TGCAGCGTAAACAGCGGCTCCTACGAGCAGTACTTC,CSVNSGSYEQYF
once,-,15,TRBJ1-1,TRBV19,TGTGCCAGTAGTATAGGCCCGGGGAAGGGCCCTGAAGCTTTCTTT,CASSIGPGKGPEAFF
few,TRBD1,14,TRBJ1-2,TRBV6-1,TGTGCCAGCAGTGCGACAGGGGGCGGGTATGGCTACACCTTC,CASSATGGGYGYTF
-,TRBD2,15,TRBJ2-5,TRBV28,TGTGCCAGCAGTTCCATAGCGGGGGGGCCTGAGACCCAGTACTTC,CASSSIAGGPETQYF
many,TRBD1,15,TRBJ2-3,TRBV6-1,TGTGCCAGCAGTGAAGTACAGGGGAGCACAGATACGCAGTATTTT,CASSEVQGSTDTQYF
once,-,12,TRBJ1-2,TRBV7-6,TGTGCCAGCAGCTCGGGAGGAGAAACCGTCCACTTC,CASSSGGETVHF
-,-,15,TRBJ1-2,TRBV6-5,TGTGCCAGCAGTTACCCGATAGACTCCCGTTGGGGCTACACCTTC,CASSYPIDSRWGYTF
-,-,13,TRBJ1-1,TRBV5-1,TGCGCCAGCTCCCTGGAGGCTAACACTGAAGCTTTCTTT,CASSLEANTEAFF
-,-,13,TRBJ1-2,TRBV19,TGTGCCACCCTTGGGCAGTCAAACTATGGCTACACCTTC,CATLGQSNYGYTF
-,-,14,TRBJ1-2,TRBV7-6,TGTGCCAGCAGCTCAATGGGTCGGGACTATGGCTACACCTTC,CASSSMGRDYGYTF
-,TRBD1,14,TRBJ2-2,TRBV5-6,TGTGCCAGCAGCCCCGGACAGGGCACCGGGGAGCTGTTTTTT,CASSPGQGTGELFF
-,TRBD1,17,TRBJ1-1,TRBV12-5,TGTGCTAGTGGTTTGGTACTCGGGACAGGGTCTAACACTGAAGCTTTCTTT,CASGLVLGTGSNTEAFF
-,TRBD1,16,TRBJ1-4,TRBV4-1,TGCGCCAGCAGCCCGACAGGGGCTCCAACTAATGAAAAACTGTTTTTT,CASSPTGAPTNEKLFF
-,TRBD1,14,TRBJ1-1,TRBV19,TGTGCCAGTAGTCAGACAGGGGGTAACACTGAAGCTTTCTTT,CASSQTGGNTEAFF
-,TRBD2,15,TRBJ2-2,TRBV28,TGTGCCAGCAGCCTAGCGGGGGAGAGCACCGGGGAGCTGTTTTTT,CASSLAGESTGELFF
once,TRBD1,14,TRBJ2-5,TRBV5-1,TGCGCCAGCAGCTTGGGTGGGACAGGGGAGACCCAGTACTTC,CASSLGGTGETQYF
-,TRBD2,16,TRBJ2-1,TRBV4-1,TGCGCCAGCAGCCAGTCTATTGGACTAGCTTACAATGAGCAGTTCTTC,CASSQSIGLAYNEQFF
-,-,12,TRBJ2-1,TRBV5-1,TGCGCCAGCACACTAAACCTCAATGAGCAGTTCTTC,CASTLNLNEQFF
-,TRBD1,15,TRBJ2-7,TRBV11-3,TGTGCCAGCAGCGACCGGACAGGGGGCGCATCCGAGCAGTACTTC,CASSDRTGGASEQYF
-,-,13,TRBJ1-4,TRBV18,TGTGCCAGCTCACCCAGGGTTAATGAAAAACTGTTTTTT,CASSPRVNEKLFF
-,-,14,TRBJ1-6,TRBV2,TGTGCCAGCGGCCGGGACATGGGGAATTCACCCCTCCACTTT,CASGRDMGNSPLHF
-,-,14,TRBJ2-5,TRBV5-4,TGTGCCAGCAGCTTGTGGCGGGGAGGAGAGACCCAGTACTTC,CASSLWRGGETQYF
-,TRBD1,16,TRBJ1-5,TRBV2,TGTGCCAGCAGTCCCACCACAGGGGGCAACAATCAGCCCCAGCATTTT,CASSPTTGGNNQPQHF
once,TRBD1,13,TRBJ2-1,TRBV5-1,TGCGCCAGCAGCCCTAGACAGGGGGCAGAGCAGTTCTTC,CASSPRQGAEQFF